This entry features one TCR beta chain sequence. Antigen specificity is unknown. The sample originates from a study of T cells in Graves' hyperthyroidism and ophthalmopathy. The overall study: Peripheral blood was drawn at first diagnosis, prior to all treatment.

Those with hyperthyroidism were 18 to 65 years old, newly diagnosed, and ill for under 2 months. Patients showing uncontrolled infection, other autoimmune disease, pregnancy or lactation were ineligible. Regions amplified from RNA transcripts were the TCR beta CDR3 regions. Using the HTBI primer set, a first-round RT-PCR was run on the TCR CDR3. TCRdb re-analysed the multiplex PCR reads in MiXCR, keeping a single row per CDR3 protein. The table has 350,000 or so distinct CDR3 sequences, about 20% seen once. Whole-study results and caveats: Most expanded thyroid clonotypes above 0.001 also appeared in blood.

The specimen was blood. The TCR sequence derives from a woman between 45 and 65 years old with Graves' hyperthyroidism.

The CDR3 DNA reads TGTGCCTGGAGCCCATGGAGGACTAGCGGGAGCTCCTACAATGAGCAGTTCTTC. Translated, it gives CAWSPWRTSGSSYNEQFF. The rearrangement uses TRBV30 and TRBJ2-1; 13 bases are a match to TRBD2. The CDR3 totals 18 residues. Germline values: CDR1 GTSNPN, CDR2 SVGIG (reference sequence). Trimming took 3 bases from V and 0 from J; bases not matched to a gene: 8.